This TCR beta chain was recorded in a study of shared clonotypes between healthy human individuals. Libraries were prepared by immunoSEQ multiplex PCR; TCRdb keeps only in-frame clonotypes and omits some of them. Among 1.6 million or so clones, approximately 98.5% were seen once, and the ten largest hold about 0.35%. It was into CD45RA+ naive and CD45RA-negative memory subsets that the CD4+ cells were split. Overall study results and limits: Large depth notwithstanding, sorted-subset sequencing proved incomplete by rarefaction. Only blood was sampled; tissue repertoires likely differ.

Details on this clone: The antigen is unknown.

The sequenced sample was naive CD4+ T cells sorted from blood. Subset described: CD45RA+ positively selected. This TCR was sampled from a man in his thirties or forties in good health.

CDR3 sequence (DNA): TGTGCCACCAGCCCACAGGGTCGTCGGATATCTAGCACAGATACGCAGTATTTT. Translated: CATSPQGRRISSTDTQYF. This sequence joins TRBV15 and TRBJ2-3, with D maybe TRBD1 (6 bases). Germline-derived CDR1 and CDR2 are LNHNV and YYDKDF (reference sequence). CDR3 length: 18 amino acids. The V gene lost 5 bases and the J gene lost 0 bases, with 21 bases spanning the gap.